The 26 T cell receptor beta chains below all came from one sample that was sequenced in a study of cytomegalovirus exposure and HLA in healthy donors. PCR was performed using 60 Vbeta and 13 Jbeta primers. Measured with immunoSEQ multiplex PCR; TCRdb has only the in-frame clones, and not every one. The sample gives around 99,000 clones, over 65% of which show up once; approximately 3.5% is in the top ten. The sequencing input was PBMCs. The receptors come from a man between 40 and 49 years old in good health and CMV-seronegative.

The chain carries TRBV19 and TRBJ2-5, with unresolved D. Germline values: CDR1 LNHDA, CDR2 SQIVND (reference sequence). This CDR3 region has 13 residues. The V and J ends lost 5 bases and 5 bases respectively, with 12 bases between them. CDR3 loop: CASSASVIETQYF. The DNA for the CDR3 is TGTGCCAGTAGTGCCAGCGTTATCGAGACCCAGTACTTC. Combining the CDR3 with reference TRBV19 and TRBJ2-5 gives the whole variable domain DGGITQSPKYLFRKEGQNVTLSCEQNLNHDAMYWYRQDPGQGLRLIYYSQIVNDFQKGDIAEGYSVSREKKESFPLTVTSAQKNPTAFYLCASSASVIETQYFGPGTRLLVL.

This clone has just one count. This chain joins TRBV28 and TRBJ1-6, with TRBD1 matching 7 bases. V shed 5 bases and J 9 bases; nucleotides not matched to a gene: 7. Germline CDR1 is MDHEN and CDR2 is SYDVKM. This CDR3 spans 14 amino acids. CDR3 DNA: TGTGCCAGCAGTGGAGACAGGGAGAGTTCACCCCTCCACTTT. Protein: CASSGDRESSPLHF.

For this clone: An end of the junction differs from the germline gene, which may be a read error. CDR3 region: CANSVAGGPTGELFF. In DNA form, the CDR3 reads TGTGCCAACAGCGTAGCGGGAGGGCCCACCGGGGAGCTGTTTTTT. The rearrangement uses TRBV9 and TRBJ2-2; 11 bases match TRBD2. The CDR3 totals 15 residues. Germline V gives CDR1 SGDLS, CDR2 YYNGEE. Variable domain in full (rest from reference TRBV9 and TRBJ2-2): DSGVTQTPKHLITATGQRVTLRCSPRSGDLSVYWYQQSLDQGLQFLIQYYNGEERAKGNILERFSAQQFPDLHSELNLSSLELGDSALYFCANSVAGGPTGELFFGEGSRLTVL.

V gene TRBV7-2 combines with J gene TRBJ2-3, with TRBD2 identical over 11 bases. V shed 1 base and J 4 bases; nucleotides not matched to a gene: 1. The CDR3 loop spans 15 amino acids. CDR1 is SGHTA, CDR2 FQGNSA, per germline. The CDR3 is CASSLELAGADTQYF. CDR3 DNA sequence: TGTGCCAGCAGCTTAGAACTAGCGGGAGCAGATACGCAGTATTTT.

The V and J genes are TRBV4-2 and TRBJ1-2; 8 nucleotides match TRBD1. V lost 1 base, J lost 6 bases, and 4 bases stayed unmatched. The CDR3 extends over 14 amino acids. Per the germline V gene, CDR1 is LGHNA and CDR2 is YNFKEQ. The CDR3 DNA is TGTGCCAGCAGCCAAGCAGGGGGCTCAGATGGCTACACCTTC. Translation gives CASSQAGGSDGYTF.

J is TRBJ2-2 and V is TRBV6-1; 12 nucleotides align to TRBD1. Germline-derived CDR1 and CDR2 are MNHNS and SASEGT. Trimming cost V 6 bases and J 4 bases; bases outside gene matches: 3. The CDR3 length is 15 residues. CDR3 amino acids: CASRGTGGITGELFF. For the CDR3, the DNA is TGTGCCAGCAGAGGGACAGGGGGCATCACCGGGGAGCTGTTTTTT.

The rearrangement links TRBV28 to TRBJ1-1; no definite D call. The CDR3 runs to 14 residues. Trimming cost V 6 bases and J 3 bases, with 14 bases left between them. The germline gives CDR1 MDHEN, CDR2 SYDVKM. The CDR3 region has the DNA TGTGCCAGCAGGAAGCCAAGAGGGTACACTGAAGCTTTCTTT. This translates into CASRKPRGYTEAFF.

This clone rates as medium-sized. The chain couples TRBV6-6 to TRBJ1-2; the match to TRBD1 covers 7 bases. Germline CDR1 MNHNY, CDR2 SVGAGI (reference sequence). With V trimmed by 0 bases and J by 6 bases, 4 bases remained unmatched. The CDR3 length is 14 residues. In nucleotides, the CDR3 is TGTGCCAGCAGTTACTCGGAGGGGGCCAATGGCTACACCTTC. It encodes CASSYSEGANGYTF.

J is TRBJ1-3 and V is TRBV30, with 8 bases matching TRBD1. Trimming at V came to 4 bases and at J to 8 bases, leaving 7 bases not matched to a gene. CDR1 is GTSNPN and CDR2 is SVGIG in the germline V gene (reference sequence). The CDR3 contains 13 residues. The DNA for the CDR3 is TGTGCCTGGACTCCTGGACAGGGATACACCATATATTTT. Amino acid sequence: CAWTPGQGYTIYF. Filled out from reference TRBV30 and TRBJ1-3, the complete variable domain reads SQTIHQWPATLVQPVGSPLSLECTVEGTSNPNLYWYRQAAGRGLQLLFYSVGIGQISSEVPQNLSASRPQDRQFILSSKKLLLSDSGFYLCAWTPGQGYTIYFGEGSWLTVV.

The rearrangement joins TRBV19 to TRBJ1-1; 7 nucleotides agree with TRBD1. The V segment lost 2 bases and the J segment 7 bases; nucleotides outside the gene matches: 10. The CDR3 has 15 amino acids. Germline CDR1 LNHDA, CDR2 SQIVND (reference sequence). CDR3: CASSIKLGGAGEAFF. CDR3 nucleotides: TGTGCCAGTAGTATAAAGCTAGGGGGCGCGGGTGAAGCTTTCTTT.

The chain employs TRBV5-1 and TRBJ1-2; TRBD1 might be the D (5 bases). This CDR3 region has 12 residues. CDR1 SGHRS and CDR2 YFSETQ come from the germline V gene. V was pared by 7 bases and J by 8 bases, with 15 bases between. The CDR3 loop is CASSEPGGGYTF. The DNA of the CDR3 is TGCGCCAGCTCCGAACCGGGGGGAGGCTACACCTTC.

The rearrangement links TRBV5-6 to TRBJ2-7, with D possibly TRBD1 on 6 matching bases. The germline gives CDR1 SGHDT, CDR2 YYEEEE. Between the trimmed V and J ends, which lost 2 bases and 6 bases, there was a span of 18 bases. There are 15 residues in the CDR3. CDR3 bases: TGTGCCAGCAGCTTAAGGGGGACGAGGCCAGGCGAGCAGTACTTC. Translation: CASSLRGTRPGEQYF.

The chain couples TRBV30 to TRBJ2-1; a possible D gene is TRBD2 (6 bases). V dropped 5 bases and J dropped 2 bases, with 16 bases sitting between them. CDR3 length equals 15 residues. Germline CDR1 GTSNPN, CDR2 SVGIG (reference sequence). The CDR3 DNA reads as TGTGCCTGGCGGGAGCGACACCTCACCTACAATGAGCAGTTCTTC. It encodes CAWRERHLTYNEQFF.

With regard to this clone: The same CDR3 also results from other DNA sequences found in this sample. The chain combines TRBV19 with TRBJ1-1; possible D gene TRBD1, 5 bases. V lost 5 bases and J lost 6, with 10 bases in between. From germline, CDR1 is LNHDA and CDR2 SQIVND (reference sequence). CDR3 length: 12 residues. The CDR3 protein is CASSVIGAEAFF. DNA of the CDR3: TGTGCCAGTAGTGTGATAGGGGCTGAAGCTTTCTTT.

The sample holds a few counts of this clone. The chain has TRBV28 and TRBJ1-5, with D hard to call. CDR3 length: 14 amino acids. V was trimmed by 5 bases and J by 1 base, leaving 9 bases between them. The germline V gene has CDR1 MDHEN and CDR2 SYDVKM. The CDR3 spells CASSPRVSNQPQHF. In nucleotides, the CDR3 is TGTGCCAGCAGTCCGAGGGTGAGCAATCAGCCCCAGCATTTT. The full variable domain, in which reference TRBV28 and TRBJ1-5 provide the parts outside the CDR3, is DVKVTQSSRYLVKRTGEKVFLECVQDMDHENMFWYRQDPGLGLRLIYFSYDVKMKEKGDIPEGYSVSREKKERFSLILESASTNQTSMYLCASSPRVSNQPQHFGDGTRLSIL.

The rearrangement links TRBV4-1 to TRBJ2-7, with 7 positions matching TRBD2. J gave up 2 bases and V 5 bases, and 6 bases lay outside the gene matches. The CDR3 covers 14 residues. Germline values: CDR1 MGHRA, CDR2 YSYEKL. CDR3 coding DNA: TGCGCCAGCAGCGTAACCGGGACTACCTACGAGCAGTACTTC. Translation: CASSVTGTTYEQYF.

The CDR3 region is CASSDGGDGQRWNTEAFF. CDR3 nucleotides: TGTGCCAGCAGTGATGGAGGTGATGGGCAAAGGTGGAACACTGAAGCTTTCTTT. V gene TRBV6-1 combines with J gene TRBJ1-1, with D unresolved. The germline V gene encodes CDR1 MNHNS and CDR2 SASEGT. There are 18 residues in the CDR3. Trimming removed 3 bases from V and 1 base from J, with 21 bases in between.

This clone has just a few counts. V gene TRBV5-8 combines with J gene TRBJ2-3, with 9 bases identical to TRBD2. With 0 bases clipped from V and 3 bases from J, the junction kept 5 bases outside the gene matches. The CDR3 has 16 amino acids. Germline lookup yields CDR1 SGHTS and CDR2 YDEGEE. CDR3 DNA: TGTGCCAGCAGCTTGGCCTTAGCGGGAGCGACAGATACGCAGTATTTT. Encoded protein: CASSLALAGATDTQYF.

This chain uses TRBV30 with TRBJ2-7; 11 nucleotides match TRBD2. Trimming removed 5 bases from V and 4 bases from J; junction bases left unmatched: 7. The CDR3 runs to 14 residues. CDR1 GTSNPN and CDR2 SVGIG come from the germline V gene (reference sequence). The CDR3 loop reads CAWAGTSGPYEQYF. In nucleotides, the CDR3 is TGTGCCTGGGCCGGGACTAGCGGTCCATACGAGCAGTACTTC.

The V call is TRBV6-5, the J call TRBJ2-1; the D gene is possibly TRBD1 (6 bases). Between the trimmed V and J ends, which lost 6 bases and 14 bases, there was a span of 11 bases. Germline V gene lookup returns CDR1 MNHEY and CDR2 SVGAGI. This CDR3 has 10 amino acids. The CDR3 sequence: CASRGAREFF. CDR3 sequence (DNA): TGTGCCAGCAGGGGGGCAAGGGAGTTCTTC.

The chain couples TRBV16 to TRBJ1-4; D unclear. The V gene lost 4 bases and the J gene lost 0 bases, with 9 bases spanning the gap. The CDR3 totals 15 residues. CDR1 KGHSY and CDR2 FQNENV come from the germline V gene. The CDR3 spells CASSPDITTNEKLFF. DNA for the CDR3: TGTGCCAGCAGCCCAGACATAACAACTAATGAAAAACTGTTTTTT.

This chain connects TRBV10-1 to TRBJ1-1, with 10 nucleotides matching TRBD1. The germline V gene has CDR1 WNHNN and CDR2 SYGVQD (reference sequence). With V trimmed by 6 bases and J by 5 bases, 9 bases remained unmatched. This CDR3 contains 15 residues. In DNA form, the CDR3 reads TGCGCCAGCAGCGAGGAGGGGACAGGGGTAACTGAAGCTTTCTTT. This translates into CASSEEGTGVTEAFF.

The gene calls are TRBV2 and TRBJ2-7; D not certain. Trimming shortened V by 7 bases and J by 6 bases, and 16 bases separated the two germline ends. The CDR3 is 13 residues long. Germline lookup yields CDR1 SNHLY and CDR2 FYNNEI. The CDR3, as DNA: TGTGCCAGCACCCCTGATCGTCGGGTCGAGCAGTACTTC. Protein product: CASTPDRRVEQYF.

The rearrangement uses TRBV5-1 and TRBJ1-6, with a weak D call TRBD1 (5 bases). The CDR3 runs to 16 residues. Germline V gives CDR1 SGHRS, CDR2 YFSETQ. The V end lost 0 bases, the J end lost 6 bases, and 13 bases lay between the germline ends. The CDR3 DNA follows: TGCGCCAGCAGCTTGGCCTTGACAGTTTCTAATTCACCCCTCCACTTT. Amino acid sequence: CASSLALTVSNSPLHF.

The V gene is TRBV5-4, the J gene TRBJ2-3, with 10 positions matching TRBD2. CDR3 length: 15 residues. V shed 4 bases, J shed 5 bases, and the junction held 7 bases outside the gene matches. The V gene's germline CDR1 is SGHNT and CDR2 YYREEE (reference sequence). The CDR3 spells CASSLRAGGGDTQYF. The CDR3 region has the DNA TGTGCCAGCAGCCTCCGAGCGGGAGGGGGAGATACGCAGTATTTT.

The chain is built from TRBV21-1 and TRBJ2-3; the DNA was not used to check the table's D call, TRBD1. TRBV21-1 is a pseudogene. The CDR3 has 15 amino acids. In DNA, the CDR3 is TGTGCCAGCAGCAAATACGCAGATTGCACAGATACGCAGTATTTT. Its protein is CASSKYADCTDTQYF.